This is a list of T cell receptor beta chains from one sample in a study of preoperative IRX-2 immunotherapy in early breast cancer. The method was immunoSEQ multiplex PCR; TCRdb's version includes in-frame clones alone and lacks a portion of them. Of around 25,000 clones listed, around 90% are singletons. The sample in question was tumor tissue, obtained after IRX-2 immunotherapy. The receptors were gathered from a human donor with breast cancer. CDR3s include the opening cysteine and the closing phenylalanine or tryptophan. The D gene is left open where the match is weak. For some rows the clone size is stated as once, few or many, or as a class when expanded; others skip it.

cdr3_length	v_call	clone_size	j_call	d_call	cdr3_aa	cdr3_nt
11	TRBV30	.	TRBJ1-1	.	CAWADDSQAFF	TGTGCCTGGGCCGATGACTCGCAAGCTTTCTTT
14	TRBV5-1	.	TRBJ2-5	TRBD1	CASSPQGAGETQYF	TGCGCCAGCAGCCCTCAGGGGGCTGGGGAGACCCAGTACTTC
17	TRBV27	.	TRBJ1-5	TRBD1	CASSTLGQGAVNQPQHF	TGTGCCAGCAGTACCCTGGGACAGGGGGCCGTCAATCAGCCCCAGCATTTT
15	TRBV19	.	TRBJ1-2	.	CASTPQAADSYGYTF	TGTGCCAGTACACCCCAGGCGGCGGACAGCTATGGCTACACCTTC
15	TRBV5-4	.	TRBJ1-2	.	CASSLSGGPLSGYTF	TGTGCCAGCAGCTTGTCTGGGGGGCCTCTAAGTGGCTACACCTTC
13	TRBV18	.	TRBJ1-1	.	CASSLAGRTEAFF	TGTGCCAGCTCACTGGCGGGACGGACTGAAGCTTTCTTT
14	TRBV5-1	.	TRBJ1-5	.	CASSLEGNNQPQHF	TGCGCCAGCAGCTTGGAGGGCAACAATCAGCCCCAGCATTTT
13	TRBV27	.	TRBJ1-2	TRBD1	CASRREQGPGYTF	TGTGCCAGCAGGAGAGAACAGGGGCCTGGCTACACCTTC
16	TRBV4-1	.	TRBJ1-5	.	CASSRGFRVSNQPQHF	TGCGCCAGCAGTCGGGGATTTCGGGTAAGCAATCAGCCCCAGCATTTT
15	TRBV6-5	.	TRBJ1-4	.	CASSRAGRVEEKLFF	TGTGCCAGCAGCCGAGCCGGCCGGGTTGAGGAAAAACTGTTTTTT
16	TRBV9	.	TRBJ2-3	TRBD2	CASSPGTSGGTDTQYF	TGTGCCAGCAGCCCGGGGACTAGCGGGGGCACAGATACGCAGTATTTT
17	TRBV11-3	once	TRBJ1-3	TRBD1	CASRTKADRGPGNTIYF	TGTGCCAGCCGTACTAAGGCCGACAGGGGGCCTGGAAACACCATATATTTT
18	TRBV27	.	TRBJ1-2	.	CASSLLRDSTAPTYGYTF	TGTGCCAGCAGTCTACTCCGGGACTCCACGGCCCCAACTTATGGCTACACCTTC
15	TRBV5-1	.	TRBJ2-3	TRBD1	CASSPGQGSTDTQYF	TGCGCCAGCAGCCCGGGACAGGGTAGCACAGATACGCAGTATTTT
16	TRBV25-1	.	TRBJ2-1	.	CASSARTGLSYNEQFF	TGTGCCAGCAGTGCCAGAACAGGGTTGTCCTACAATGAGCAGTTCTTC
14	TRBV10-2	large	TRBJ2-2	TRBD1	CASTMTGYTGELFF	TGCGCCAGCACCATGACAGGGTACACCGGGGAGCTGTTTTTT
13	TRBV6-1	.	TRBJ2-5	.	CASSSDRIETQYF	TGTGCCAGCAGTTCCGACAGGATAGAGACCCAGTACTTC
13	TRBV18	.	TRBJ1-2	TRBD1	CASSSWTGLGYTF	TGTGCCAGCTCGTCCTGGACAGGCCTTGGCTACACCTTC
15	TRBV19	.	TRBJ2-2	TRBD2	CASSIGAGGTGELFF	TGTGCCAGTAGTATTGGAGCGGGGGGGACCGGGGAGCTGTTTTTT
15	TRBV15	.	TRBJ1-1	.	CATSPKWMQGIEAFF	TGTGCCACCAGCCCCAAGTGGATGCAGGGTATTGAAGCTTTCTTT
16	TRBV5-1	few	TRBJ1-3	.	CASSLGQPGGGNTIYF	TGCGCCAGCAGCTTGGGTCAGCCCGGAGGTGGAAACACCATATATTTT
15	TRBV4-1	.	TRBJ1-3	.	CASSQIQISGNTIYF	TGCGCCAGCAGCCAAATACAGATTTCTGGAAACACCATATATTTT
17	TRBV5-4	.	TRBJ1-3	.	CASSKTRQGRAGNTIYF	TGTGCCAGCAGCAAGACACGGCAGGGCAGGGCTGGAAACACCATATATTTT
16	TRBV7-8	.	TRBJ1-1	.	CASSLVQGRINTEAFF	TGTGCCAGCAGCTTAGTACAGGGTCGGATAAACACTGAAGCTTTCTTT
14	TRBV4-1	.	TRBJ1-3	.	CASSQRENGNTIYF	TGCGCCAGCAGCCAAAGGGAGAATGGAAACACCATATATTTT
15	TRBV27	.	TRBJ1-5	.	CASSPSQSGNQPQHF	TGTGCCAGCAGTCCCTCTCAATCGGGCAATCAGCCCCAGCATTTT
15	TRBV6-1	.	TRBJ1-2	.	CASSEEQGDWYGYTF	TGTGCCAGCAGTGAAGAGCAGGGTGACTGGTATGGCTACACCTTC
16	TRBV7-6	.	TRBJ2-3	TRBD2	CASSLYGRGGTDTQYF	TGTGCCAGCAGCTTATACGGGCGGGGGGGCACAGATACGCAGTATTTT
17	TRBV28	.	TRBJ2-1	TRBD2	CASSLLPIAGGDNEQFF	TGTGCCAGCAGTTTATTGCCGATAGCGGGGGGGGACAATGAGCAGTTCTTC
13	TRBV29-1	.	TRBJ1-6	TRBD1	CSVGPDRRSPLHF	TGCAGCGTTGGTCCGGACAGGAGGTCACCCCTCCACTTT